The T cell receptor beta chain under discussion was sequenced for a study of blood T cells in healthy people across ages. Study results and limitations: Not knowing donor CMV status may have confounded expanded clonotype changes. Whereas aged donors had fewer naive CD4+ cells, long-lived donors had more of them and higher diversity.

V was pared by 6 bases and J by 0 bases, with 6 bases of the junction left unmatched. Germline CDR1 reads MNHEY; CDR2 reads SMNVEV (reference sequence). The CDR3 has 16 residues. It was with a sample-barcoded 5' primer and a J-beta primer mix that a second PCR of about 6 to 12 cycles was run. Unique molecular identifiers of 12 random nucleotides labeled each cDNA. TCRdb re-analysed the 5' RACE reads in MiXCR, keeping a single row per CDR3 protein. The table lists roughly 680,000 distinct CDR3 sequences, around 52% of them singletons. Roughly 10 milliliters of peripheral blood were drawn from each donor. This clonotype was seen a handful of times. Antigen: not known.

This TCR came from a woman aged 80 or over in good health. Material: blood. J is TRBJ2-3 and V is TRBV27; 10 bases match TRBD1. This CDR3 reads CASRQGDRGSTDTQYF. The CDR3 DNA follows: TGTGCCAGCAGGCAAGGGGACAGGGGTAGCACAGATACGCAGTATTTT.